This is a list of T cell receptor beta chains from one sample in a study of blood T cell repertoires in COVID-19. Here immunoSEQ multiplex PCR was the method, and the copy in TCRdb shows in-frame clones only, minus some. Of 55,000 to 65,000 clones in the sample, roughly 85% were seen once. Sequencing input: peripheral blood. These receptors originate from a man between 60 and 75 years old with acute or convalescent COVID-19. The CDR3 runs from the conserved cysteine through the conserved F or W. Each record gives: clone size, D gene, V gene, J gene, CDR3 DNA, CDR3 protein. D genes are given only for firm matches. The size entry is marked missing in some rows and otherwise reads once, few, many or a size class.

clone_size: -; d_call: -; v_call: TRBV7-8; j_call: TRBJ1-5; cdr3_nt: TGTGCCAGCAGCTTTTCTGGTCCGGGTCAGCCCCAGCATTTT; cdr3_aa: CASSFSGPGQPQHF
clone_size: -; d_call: TRBD2; v_call: TRBV7-2; j_call: TRBJ2-1; cdr3_nt: TGTGCCAGCAGCTGGGCTCCGGGACTAGCCCGCAATGAGCAGTTCTTC; cdr3_aa: CASSWAPGLARNEQFF
clone_size: -; d_call: -; v_call: TRBV12-3/TRBV12-4; j_call: TRBJ1-2; cdr3_nt: TGTGCCAGCAGTTCTAGAAGTGGCTACACCTTC; cdr3_aa: CASSSRSGYTF
clone_size: once; d_call: TRBD2; v_call: TRBV12-5; j_call: TRBJ2-7; cdr3_nt: TGTGCTAGTGGTTTGGATCTGGGACTAGCGGGAGGGCTAGGTGACGAGCAGTACTTC; cdr3_aa: CASGLDLGLAGGLGDEQYF
clone_size: -; d_call: -; v_call: TRBV6-5; j_call: TRBJ2-1; cdr3_nt: TGTGCCAGCAGACTAAGGGGGAGCTCCTACAATGAGCAGTTCTTC; cdr3_aa: CASRLRGSSYNEQFF
clone_size: -; d_call: TRBD1; v_call: TRBV6-5; j_call: TRBJ1-2; cdr3_nt: TGTCTCCTTGGCACAGGGGTAGGCTATGGCTACACCTTC; cdr3_aa: CLLGTGVGYGYTF
clone_size: -; d_call: -; v_call: TRBV4-2; j_call: TRBJ2-7; cdr3_nt: TGTGCCAGCAGCCAAGATTCTCCAAACAAATACGAGCAGTACTTC; cdr3_aa: CASSQDSPNKYEQYF
clone_size: -; d_call: TRBD1; v_call: TRBV5-6; j_call: TRBJ2-5; cdr3_nt: TGTGCCAGCAACGACAGGGGCTGGGCGGAGACCCAGTACTTC; cdr3_aa: CASNDRGWAETQYF
clone_size: -; d_call: TRBD1; v_call: TRBV11-2; j_call: TRBJ1-4; cdr3_nt: TGTGCCAGCAGTCTCCAGGGGGTCGTTGAAAAACTGTTTTTT; cdr3_aa: CASSLQGVVEKLFF
clone_size: -; d_call: TRBD2; v_call: TRBV27; j_call: TRBJ2-1; cdr3_nt: TGTGCCAGCAGTCGACTAGCGTCAGGGAATGAGCAGTTCTTC; cdr3_aa: CASSRLASGNEQFF
clone_size: -; d_call: TRBD1; v_call: TRBV7-9; j_call: TRBJ1-4; cdr3_nt: TGTGCCAGCAGCTTGGGACAGGGGGCTGAAAAACTGTTTTTT; cdr3_aa: CASSLGQGAEKLFF
clone_size: medium-sized; d_call: -; v_call: TRBV5-4; j_call: TRBJ1-1; cdr3_nt: TGTGCCAGCAGTCTACTACAGAACACTGAAGCTTTCTTT; cdr3_aa: CASSLLQNTEAFF
clone_size: -; d_call: TRBD1; v_call: TRBV6-2/TRBV6-3; j_call: TRBJ1-1; cdr3_nt: TGTGCCAGCAGTTACCCACGGACAGGAATGAACACTGAAGCTTTCTTT; cdr3_aa: CASSYPRTGMNTEAFF
clone_size: -; d_call: TRBD1; v_call: TRBV28; j_call: TRBJ1-3; cdr3_nt: TGTGCCAGCACCCGGGACAGCCATGGAAACACCATATATTTT; cdr3_aa: CASTRDSHGNTIYF
clone_size: few; d_call: -; v_call: TRBV19; j_call: TRBJ2-1; cdr3_nt: TGTGCCAGTAGTGAGGGGGATTGGGTTTACAATGAGCAGTTCTTC; cdr3_aa: CASSEGDWVYNEQFF
clone_size: -; d_call: TRBD1; v_call: TRBV7-9; j_call: TRBJ2-7; cdr3_nt: TGTGCCAGCAGCTTAGCGCAACAGGGGGTCGAGCAGTACTTC; cdr3_aa: CASSLAQQGVEQYF
clone_size: -; d_call: -; v_call: TRBV10-3; j_call: TRBJ1-1; cdr3_nt: TGTGCCATCAGTGCCCAGAACACTGAAGCTTTCTTT; cdr3_aa: CAISAQNTEAFF
clone_size: -; d_call: -; v_call: TRBV19; j_call: TRBJ1-5; cdr3_nt: TGTGCCGGGGCCACAAGGGGAGGGCAGCCCCAGCATTTT; cdr3_aa: CAGATRGGQPQHF
clone_size: -; d_call: TRBD1; v_call: TRBV9; j_call: TRBJ2-5; cdr3_nt: TGTGCCAGCAGCGTAAACAGGGGGCGAGAGACCCAGTACTTC; cdr3_aa: CASSVNRGRETQYF
clone_size: -; d_call: TRBD2; v_call: TRBV5-1; j_call: TRBJ2-1; cdr3_nt: TGCGCCAGCAGCTTGACGGTCGCGGGAGGGCCATCTGAGCAGTTCTTC; cdr3_aa: CASSLTVAGGPSEQFF
clone_size: -; d_call: TRBD1; v_call: TRBV7-2; j_call: TRBJ2-7; cdr3_nt: TGTGCCAGCAGTCTTATGGACAGGGTCTACGAGCAGTACTTC; cdr3_aa: CASSLMDRVYEQYF
clone_size: few; d_call: TRBD1; v_call: TRBV28; j_call: TRBJ1-5; cdr3_nt: TGTGCCAGCAGTGGACAGGAAAAGGGTCAGCCCCAGCATTTT; cdr3_aa: CASSGQEKGQPQHF
clone_size: -; d_call: TRBD2; v_call: TRBV5-1; j_call: TRBJ2-1; cdr3_nt: TGCGCCAGCAGCCTCGGCGGGAGGGGATACAATGAGCAGTTCTTC; cdr3_aa: CASSLGGRGYNEQFF
clone_size: -; d_call: -; v_call: TRBV11-3; j_call: TRBJ2-2; cdr3_nt: TGTGCCAGCAGCTTCTCCGGGAGCGCCGGGGAGCTGTTTTTT; cdr3_aa: CASSFSGSAGELFF
clone_size: -; d_call: -; v_call: TRBV28; j_call: TRBJ2-3; cdr3_nt: TGTGCCAGCAGCCCGTCTACGGAGGACACAGATACGCAGTATTTT; cdr3_aa: CASSPSTEDTDTQYF
clone_size: -; d_call: TRBD1; v_call: TRBV18; j_call: TRBJ2-7; cdr3_nt: TGTGCCAGCTCACCCCGGGCAACAGGGGGCGTCGGCGAGCAGTACTTC; cdr3_aa: CASSPRATGGVGEQYF
clone_size: -; d_call: -; v_call: TRBV28; j_call: TRBJ2-6; cdr3_nt: TGTGCCAGCAGCGGGGGTCTTAACTCTGGGGCCAACGTCCTGACTTTC; cdr3_aa: CASSGGLNSGANVLTF
clone_size: -; d_call: TRBD1; v_call: TRBV24-1; j_call: TRBJ2-5; cdr3_nt: TGTGCCACCAGTGACCCCGGGACAGGGGAAATACAAGAGACCCAGTACTTC; cdr3_aa: CATSDPGTGEIQETQYF
clone_size: -; d_call: TRBD2; v_call: TRBV3-1/TRBV3-2; j_call: TRBJ2-1; cdr3_nt: TGTGCCAGCAGCCAAATGGGCGGGAGGAAAGGTGAGCAGTTCTTC; cdr3_aa: CASSQMGGRKGEQFF
clone_size: -; d_call: TRBD2; v_call: TRBV9; j_call: TRBJ2-1; cdr3_nt: TGTGCCAGCAGCCCCCATAGCGGGATGGGCGACAATGAGCAGTTCTTC; cdr3_aa: CASSPHSGMGDNEQFF
clone_size: many; d_call: -; v_call: TRBV6-5; j_call: TRBJ1-2; cdr3_nt: TGTGCCAGCAGTTACGGCGGAGGGGATGGCTACACCTTC; cdr3_aa: CASSYGGGDGYTF
clone_size: few; d_call: TRBD2; v_call: TRBV9; j_call: TRBJ2-7; cdr3_nt: TGTGCCAGCAGCGTAGGGACTAGCGGGTACGAGCAGTACTTC; cdr3_aa: CASSVGTSGYEQYF
clone_size: -; d_call: -; v_call: TRBV19; j_call: TRBJ1-1; cdr3_nt: TGTGCCACTCACCCCCTGGCCGGGTGGGACACTGAAGCTTTCTTT; cdr3_aa: CATHPLAGWDTEAFF
clone_size: -; d_call: TRBD1; v_call: TRBV18; j_call: TRBJ2-7; cdr3_nt: TGTGCCAGCTCACCCCCGGGACAGAGTCGCTACGAGCAGTACTTC; cdr3_aa: CASSPPGQSRYEQYF
clone_size: -; d_call: -; v_call: TRBV7-2; j_call: TRBJ1-1; cdr3_nt: TGTGCCAGCAGCTTACTCCCGGGGTACACTGAAGCTTTCTTT; cdr3_aa: CASSLLPGYTEAFF
clone_size: -; d_call: TRBD2; v_call: TRBV27; j_call: TRBJ2-1; cdr3_nt: TGTGCCAGCAGGCAAGCGGGAGCCTACAATGAGCAGTTCTTC; cdr3_aa: CASRQAGAYNEQFF
clone_size: -; d_call: -; v_call: TRBV7-9; j_call: TRBJ1-6; cdr3_nt: TGTGCCAGCACCCAAGGGGACTGGGGTTCACCCCTCCACTTT; cdr3_aa: CASTQGDWGSPLHF
clone_size: -; d_call: TRBD2; v_call: TRBV4-3; j_call: TRBJ2-3; cdr3_nt: TGCGCCAGCAGCCAAGAGTTAGCGGGATGGACTACGCAGTATTTT; cdr3_aa: CASSQELAGWTTQYF
clone_size: -; d_call: TRBD1; v_call: TRBV2; j_call: TRBJ1-5; cdr3_nt: TGTGCCAGCAGGGGACAGCTCAATCAGCCCCAGCATTTT; cdr3_aa: CASRGQLNQPQHF